The present entry profiles one T cell receptor (beta chain) with its context. Its antigen is unidentified. The entry originates in a study of cytomegalovirus exposure and HLA in healthy donors. Germline-derived CDR1 and CDR2 are SGHNT and YYREEE (reference sequence). This CDR3 is built from 16 residues. Trimming cost V 4 bases and J 6 bases; bases outside gene matches: 9. Study-level results: Segments of the TCR beta V type were, in most cases, productive about 87% or about 30% of the time in an earlier analysis. Specificity of a few CMV-associated chains for CMV antigens was verified in vitro. Sequencing probably produced one cluster of sequence variants that were highly shared. There were reportedly fewer N-insertions in an Asian-associated ancestry cluster than the approximately 670-donor mean, in a later analysis.

With 60 Vbeta and 13 Jbeta primers, the PCR was carried out. Generated by immunoSEQ multiplex PCR, the TCRdb table keeps only in-frame clones and is missing some. Its clone listing holds about 67,000 clones. This chain joins TRBV5-4 and TRBJ2-1, with 11 bases matching TRBD2. The sequence was collected from a boy aged 10-17 years in good health and CMV-seronegative. Sequenced material: PBMCs. CDR3 in DNA: TGTGCCAGCAGCCGCCTTAGCGGGGGGGCAGGCAATGAGCAGTTCTTC. It yields the protein CASSRLSGGAGNEQFF.